These T cell receptor beta chains were read from a single sample in a study of long-term antiretroviral therapy in people with HIV. Assay: immunoSEQ multiplex PCR; the TCRdb copy retains only in-frame clones and omits some. Of about 15,000 clones listed, 81% are singletons. The sequencing here drew on unsorted PBMCs, taken about 1.2 years before starting antiretroviral therapy. These receptors all stem from a man aged 30 to 45 with HIV. The CDR3 runs from the conserved cysteine through the conserved F or W. Each record gives: D gene, clone size, V gene, J gene, CDR3 protein, CDR3 DNA. D genes are given only for firm matches. Clone size is not always given. Where it is, it says once, few, many or a class for expanded clones.

TRBD2	NA	TRBV9	TRBJ2-7	CASSANGLAGSYEQYF	TGTGCCAGCAGCGCGAACGGACTAGCGGGATCCTACGAGCAGTACTTC
TRBD2	NA	TRBV2	TRBJ2-5	CASQLAGGRFETQYF	TGTGCCAGCCAACTAGCGGGGGGGCGTTTCGAGACCCAGTACTTC
TRBD1	NA	TRBV19	TRBJ1-5	CASSRVGRGAPANQPQHF	TGTGCCAGTAGTCGTGTCGGCAGGGGGGCCCCTGCCAATCAGCCCCAGCATTTT
NA	once	TRBV4-3	TRBJ1-1	CASSPQEGFEAFF	TGCGCCAGCAGCCCGCAGGAGGGATTCGAAGCTTTCTTT
NA	NA	TRBV5-1	TRBJ2-7	CASRLDAASGEQYF	TGCGCCAGCAGGTTGGACGCGGCCTCGGGGGAGCAGTACTTC
NA	NA	TRBV27	TRBJ2-5	CASIGGETQYF	TGTGCGAGCATAGGCGGAGAGACCCAGTACTTC
TRBD1	NA	TRBV7-8	TRBJ1-1	CASSLEQGLTEAFF	TGTGCCAGCAGCTTAGAACAGGGGTTGACTGAAGCTTTCTTT
NA	once	TRBV2	TRBJ2-7	CASSEDPSGRYEQYF	TGTGCCAGCAGTGAGGACCCCTCAGGAAGGTACGAGCAGTACTTC
TRBD2	NA	TRBV30	TRBJ2-1	CAWSAGTRHNEQFF	TGTGCCTGGAGCGCCGGGACTAGACACAATGAGCAGTTCTTC
TRBD2	NA	TRBV27	TRBJ2-1	CASRVSGGNEQFF	TGTGCCAGCAGAGTTAGCGGGGGGAATGAGCAGTTCTTC
NA	NA	TRBV28	TRBJ1-5	CASRKGGSSDQPQHF	TGTGCCAGCAGGAAAGGAGGCAGCAGTGATCAGCCCCAGCATTTT
TRBD1	NA	TRBV7-2	TRBJ1-2	CASSLGLKEGGSYGYTF	TGTGCCAGCAGCTTAGGTTTGAAAGAAGGGGGCAGCTATGGCTACACCTTC
NA	NA	TRBV10-3	TRBJ1-5	CAITDRERSNQPQHF	TGTGCCATCACTGACAGAGAACGGAGCAATCAGCCCCAGCATTTT
NA	NA	TRBV19	TRBJ2-3	CASSIDLLSTQYF	TGTGCCAGTAGTATAGATCTACTCTCCACGCAGTATTTT
NA	NA	TRBV6-5	TRBJ1-2	CASSLRPTNYGYTF	TGTGCCAGCAGTTTAAGGCCTACAAACTATGGCTACACCTTC
NA	NA	TRBV19	TRBJ1-1	CASSLWGGLNTEAFF	TGTGCCAGTAGTCTCTGGGGGGGGTTAAACACTGAAGCTTTCTTT
NA	few	TRBV5-8	TRBJ1-6	CASSFLSPGSPLHF	TGTGCCAGCAGCTTCCTCAGCCCAGGTTCACCCCTCCACTTT
NA	NA	TRBV28	TRBJ2-1	CASSLVEYNEQFF	TGTGCCAGCAGTTTGGTCGAGTACAATGAGCAGTTCTTC
NA	few	TRBV5-1	TRBJ1-3	CASSRSGESGNTIYF	TGCGCCAGCAGCAGAAGCGGGGAATCTGGAAACACCATATATTTT
NA	NA	TRBV7-9	TRBJ2-1	CASSLQVVSDNEQFF	TGTGCCAGCAGCCTCCAAGTGGTTTCGGACAATGAGCAGTTCTTC
NA	NA	TRBV18	TRBJ1-2	CASSRGQIYGYTF	TGTGCCAGCTCACGCGGACAGATCTATGGCTACACCTTC
NA	NA	TRBV19	TRBJ1-2	CASSVLWAREAEGYTF	TGTGCCAGTAGTGTCCTCTGGGCCAGGGAAGCCGAGGGCTACACCTTC
NA	NA	TRBV6-5	TRBJ2-7	CASSAPGAALYEQYF	TGTGCCAGCAGTGCTCCAGGGGCCGCGCTCTACGAGCAGTACTTC
NA	NA	TRBV9	TRBJ1-1	CASSPQIGINTEAFF	TGTGCCAGCAGCCCCCAGATAGGGATTAACACTGAAGCTTTCTTT
TRBD1	NA	TRBV10-3	TRBJ2-4	CAISGGQEGLRNIQYF	TGTGCCATCAGTGGGGGACAGGAGGGGTTGAGAAACATTCAGTACTTC
NA	NA	TRBV5-1	TRBJ2-5	CASSLEPGTGETQYF	TGCGCCAGCAGCTTGGAACCAGGGACTGGGGAGACCCAGTACTTC
NA	NA	TRBV14	TRBJ2-2	CASSQVRGGELFF	TGTGCCAGCAGCCAAGTCAGGGGCGGGGAGCTGTTTTTT
NA	NA	TRBV7-9	TRBJ1-5	CASSLGPVAQPQHF	TGTGCCAGCAGCTTGGGCCCCGTGGCTCAGCCCCAGCATTTT
TRBD1	NA	TRBV30	TRBJ1-5	CAWSSSDRDQPQHF	TGTGCCTGGAGTTCGTCTGACAGGGATCAGCCCCAGCATTTT
NA	NA	TRBV10-3	TRBJ2-3	CAISDSIGRDTQYF	TGTGCCATCAGTGACTCCATTGGAAGAGATACGCAGTATTTT
NA	NA	TRBV7-8	TRBJ2-2	CASRTNQGPTGELFF	TGTGCCAGCAGGACTAACCAGGGGCCCACCGGGGAGCTGTTTTTT
NA	few	TRBV7-9	TRBJ1-1	CASSLSANTEAFF	TGTGCCAGCAGCCTCTCGGCGAACACTGAAGCTTTCTTT
TRBD1	NA	TRBV15	TRBJ1-4	CATSRGGEKLFF	TGTGCCACCAGTCGAGGGGGCGAAAAACTGTTTTTT
NA	NA	TRBV10-3	TRBJ1-2	CAISESGAEGSGYTF	TGTGCCATCAGTGAGTCAGGGGCAGAGGGGTCTGGCTACACCTTC
NA	NA	TRBV14	TRBJ2-4	CASSQAPIPSEILAKNIQYF	TGTGCCAGCAGCCAAGCTCCAATACCGTCGGAAATACTAGCCAAAAACATTCAGTACTTC
NA	NA	TRBV5-1	TRBJ1-1	CASSEGGVNTEAFF	TGCGCCAGCAGCGAGGGTGGCGTGAACACTGAAGCTTTCTTT
NA	NA	TRBV10-3	TRBJ1-2	CAISEMGARYGYTF	TGTGCCATCAGTGAAATGGGGGCCCGCTATGGCTACACCTTC
TRBD2	medium-sized	TRBV9	TRBJ2-1	CASSSGGASYNEQFF	TGTGCCAGCAGCTCCGGGGGGGCATCCTACAATGAGCAGTTCTTC
TRBD1	few	TRBV7-9	TRBJ2-5	CASSLTTGDTQETQYF	TGTGCCAGCAGCTTGACAACAGGGGATACCCAAGAGACCCAGTACTTC
TRBD1	NA	TRBV6-5	TRBJ1-2	CASSYGQGRGNYGYTF	TGTGCCAGCAGTTACGGACAGGGAAGGGGAAACTATGGCTACACCTTC
TRBD2	NA	TRBV19	TRBJ2-1	CASSTRTSGLNEQFF	TGTGCCAGTAGTACTCGGACTAGCGGGCTGAATGAGCAGTTCTTC
NA	NA	TRBV27	TRBJ2-7	CASKTTGTLYEQYF	TGTGCCAGTAAAACAACCGGGACACTCTACGAGCAGTACTTC
NA	few	TRBV10-1	TRBJ2-7	CASSRDLSSYEQYF	TGCGCCAGCAGCCGGGACTTGTCAAGCTACGAGCAGTACTTC
NA	NA	TRBV27	TRBJ1-5	CATGTGNQPQHF	TGTGCCACTGGGACTGGCAATCAGCCCCAGCATTTT
NA	NA	TRBV2	TRBJ2-2	CASTGHMNTGELFF	TGTGCCAGCACGGGACATATGAACACCGGGGAGCTGTTTTTT
NA	NA	TRBV5-5	TRBJ2-6	CASSYEQVSGANVLTF	TGTGCCAGCAGCTACGAACAAGTCTCTGGGGCCAACGTCCTGACTTTC
TRBD1	NA	TRBV15	TRBJ2-5	CATSPGQGFETQYF	TGTGCCACCAGCCCGGGACAGGGCTTCGAGACCCAGTACTTC
NA	NA	TRBV5-4	TRBJ2-5	CASSLGTAGQETQYF	TGTGCCAGCAGCCTTGGGACGGCGGGTCAAGAGACCCAGTACTTC
NA	NA	TRBV6-6	TRBJ2-7	CASSDGTSYEQYF	TGTGCCAGCAGTGACGGGACCTCCTACGAGCAGTACTTC
NA	NA	TRBV4-2	TRBJ2-6	CASSQSGHSGANVLTF	TGTGCCAGCAGCCAAAGTGGGCACTCTGGGGCCAACGTCCTGACTTTC
NA	NA	TRBV2	TRBJ1-3	CASSDRSSSGNTIYF	TGTGCCAGCAGTGATCGCAGCAGCTCTGGAAACACCATATATTTT
NA	NA	TRBV11-3	TRBJ2-1	CASSLAGAHEQFF	TGTGCCAGCAGCTTAGCTGGGGCGCACGAGCAGTTCTTC
NA	NA	TRBV10-2	TRBJ1-1	CASTEGGPTEAFF	TGCGCCAGCACCGAAGGGGGGCCCACTGAAGCTTTCTTT
TRBD2	NA	TRBV5-1	TRBJ2-3	CASSPSGTEYTDTQYF	TGCGCCAGCAGCCCGAGCGGGACTGAATACACAGATACGCAGTATTTT
NA	NA	TRBV5-1	TRBJ1-4	CASSLGDATQGEKLFF	TGCGCCAGCAGCTTGGGAGATGCGACACAGGGTGAAAAACTGTTTTTT